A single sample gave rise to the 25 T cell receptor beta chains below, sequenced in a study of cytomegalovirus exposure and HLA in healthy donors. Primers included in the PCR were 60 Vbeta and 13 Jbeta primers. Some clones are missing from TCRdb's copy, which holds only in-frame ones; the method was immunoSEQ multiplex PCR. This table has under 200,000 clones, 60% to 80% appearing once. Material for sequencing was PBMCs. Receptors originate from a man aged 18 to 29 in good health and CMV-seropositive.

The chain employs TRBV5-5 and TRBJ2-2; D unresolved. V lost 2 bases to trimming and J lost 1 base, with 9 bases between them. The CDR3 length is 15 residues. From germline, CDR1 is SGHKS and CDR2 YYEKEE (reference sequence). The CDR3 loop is CASSFFNRNTGELFF. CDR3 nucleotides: TGTGCCAGCAGCTTTTTCAACAGGAACACCGGGGAGCTGTTTTTT. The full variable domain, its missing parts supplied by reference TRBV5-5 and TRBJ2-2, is DAGVTQSPTHLIKTRGQQVTLRCSPISGHKSVSWYQQVLGQGPQFIFQYYEKEERGRGNFPDRFSARQFPNYSSELNVNALLLGDSALYLCASSFFNRNTGELFFGEGSRLTVL.

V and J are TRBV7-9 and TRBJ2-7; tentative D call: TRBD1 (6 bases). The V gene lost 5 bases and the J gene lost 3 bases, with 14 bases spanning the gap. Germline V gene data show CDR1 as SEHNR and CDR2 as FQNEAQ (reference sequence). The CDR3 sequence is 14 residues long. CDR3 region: CASSRHTGIYEQYF. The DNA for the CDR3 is TGTGCCAGCAGCCGCCACACAGGGATCTACGAGCAGTACTTC.

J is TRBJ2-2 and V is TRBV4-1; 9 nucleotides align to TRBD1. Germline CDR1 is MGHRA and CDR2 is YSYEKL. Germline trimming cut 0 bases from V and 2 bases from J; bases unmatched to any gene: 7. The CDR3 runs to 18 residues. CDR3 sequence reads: CASSQEGGDRANTGELFF. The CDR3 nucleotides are TGCGCCAGCAGCCAAGAAGGGGGGGACAGGGCTAACACCGGGGAGCTGTTTTTT.

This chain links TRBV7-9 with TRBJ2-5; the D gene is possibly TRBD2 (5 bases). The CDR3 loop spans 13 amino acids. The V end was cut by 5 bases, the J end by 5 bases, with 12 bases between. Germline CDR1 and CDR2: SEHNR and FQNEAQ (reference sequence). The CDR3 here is CASSPLADETQYF. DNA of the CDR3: TGTGCCAGCAGCCCTCTAGCTGATGAGACCCAGTACTTC. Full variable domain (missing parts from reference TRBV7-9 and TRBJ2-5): DTGVSQNPRHKITKRGQNVTFRCDPISEHNRLYWYRQTLGQGPEFLTYFQNEAQLEKSRLLSDRFSAERPKGSFSTLEIQRTEQGDSAMYLCASSPLADETQYFGPGTRLLVL.

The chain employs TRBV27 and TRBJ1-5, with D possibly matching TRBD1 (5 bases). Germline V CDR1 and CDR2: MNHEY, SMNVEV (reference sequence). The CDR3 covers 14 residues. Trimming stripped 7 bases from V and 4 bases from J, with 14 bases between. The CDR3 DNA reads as TGTGCCAGCATCCAAATCGGACAAAATCAGCCCCAGCATTTT. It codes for CASIQIGQNQPQHF.

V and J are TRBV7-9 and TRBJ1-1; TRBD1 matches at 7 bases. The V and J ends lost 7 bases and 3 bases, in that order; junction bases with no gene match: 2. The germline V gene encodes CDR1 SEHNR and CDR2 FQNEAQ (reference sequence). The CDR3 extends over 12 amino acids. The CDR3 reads CASKTGDTEAFF. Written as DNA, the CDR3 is TGTGCCAGCAAAACAGGGGACACTGAAGCTTTCTTT.

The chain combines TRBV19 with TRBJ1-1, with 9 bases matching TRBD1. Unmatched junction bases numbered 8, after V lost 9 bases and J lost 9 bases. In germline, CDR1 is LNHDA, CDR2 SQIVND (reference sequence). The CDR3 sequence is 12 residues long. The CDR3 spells CASAKGTGQAFF. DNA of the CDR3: TGTGCCAGCGCCAAGGGGACAGGGCAAGCTTTCTTT.

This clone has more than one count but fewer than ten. CDR3 nucleotides: TGTGCCAGCAGCGCTGGGGGGATAGTTAACTATGGCTACACCTTC. This codes for CASSAGGIVNYGYTF. V usage is TRBV9 and J usage is TRBJ1-2, with D tentatively TRBD1 (5 bases). The germline V gene has CDR1 SGDLS and CDR2 YYNGEE. The CDR3 spans 15 residues. V lost 3 bases, J lost 1 base, and 13 bases lay in between.

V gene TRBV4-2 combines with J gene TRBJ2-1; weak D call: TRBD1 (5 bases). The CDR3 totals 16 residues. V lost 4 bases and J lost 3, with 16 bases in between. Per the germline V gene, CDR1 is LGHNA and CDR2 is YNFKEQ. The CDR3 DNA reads TGTGCCAGCAGCCCGATATTAGAAAGGGGCTACAATGAGCAGTTCTTC. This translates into CASSPILERGYNEQFF.

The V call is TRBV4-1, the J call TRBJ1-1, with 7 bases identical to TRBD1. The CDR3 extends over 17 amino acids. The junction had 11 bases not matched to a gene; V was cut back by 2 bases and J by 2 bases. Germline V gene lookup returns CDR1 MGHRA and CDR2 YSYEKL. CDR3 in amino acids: CASSQNNRGRINTEAFF. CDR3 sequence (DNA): TGCGCCAGCAGCCAAAATAACAGGGGCCGCATTAACACTGAAGCTTTCTTT.

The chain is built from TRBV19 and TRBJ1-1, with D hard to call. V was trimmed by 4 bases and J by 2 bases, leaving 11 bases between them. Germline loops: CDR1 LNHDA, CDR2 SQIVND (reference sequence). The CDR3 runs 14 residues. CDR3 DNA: TGTGCCAGTAGTAAGAGGGCCGGCAACACTGAAGCTTTCTTT. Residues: CASSKRAGNTEAFF.

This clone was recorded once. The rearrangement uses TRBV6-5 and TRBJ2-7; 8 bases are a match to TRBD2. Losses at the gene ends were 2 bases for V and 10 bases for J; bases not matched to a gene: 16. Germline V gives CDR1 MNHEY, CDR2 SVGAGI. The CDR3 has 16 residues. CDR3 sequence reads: CASSYLTRAGAANQYF. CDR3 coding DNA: TGTGCCAGCAGTTACCTAACTAGAGCGGGGGCTGCAAATCAGTACTTC.

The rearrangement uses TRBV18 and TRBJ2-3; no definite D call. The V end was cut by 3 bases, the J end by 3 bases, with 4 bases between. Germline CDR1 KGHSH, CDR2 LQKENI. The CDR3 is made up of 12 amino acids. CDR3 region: CASSPITDTQYF. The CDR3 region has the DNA TGTGCCAGCTCACCTATTACAGATACGCAGTATTTT.

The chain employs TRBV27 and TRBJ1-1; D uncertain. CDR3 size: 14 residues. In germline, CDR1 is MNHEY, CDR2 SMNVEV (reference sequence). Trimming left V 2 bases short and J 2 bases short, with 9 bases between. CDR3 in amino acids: CASSLAPGNTEAFF. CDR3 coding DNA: TGTGCCAGCAGTTTAGCTCCAGGCAACACTGAAGCTTTCTTT.

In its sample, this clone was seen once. CDR3 residues: CAISPGQGREKLFF. In nucleotides, the CDR3 is TGTGCCATCAGTCCCGGACAGGGCCGCGAAAAACTGTTTTTT. The chain combines TRBV10-3 with TRBJ1-4, with TRBD1 matching 8 bases. J was trimmed by 8 bases and V by 5 bases; bases with no gene match: 7. The germline CDR1 and CDR2 sequences are ENHRY and SYGVKD. CDR3 size: 14 residues.

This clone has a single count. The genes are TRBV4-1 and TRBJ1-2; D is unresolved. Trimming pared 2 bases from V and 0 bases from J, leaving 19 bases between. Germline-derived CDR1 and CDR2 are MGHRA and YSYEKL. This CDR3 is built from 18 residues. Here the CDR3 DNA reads TGCGCCAGCAGCCAACCGAGAGAAGCGGGGATTACTAACTATGGCTACACCTTC. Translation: CASSQPREAGITNYGYTF.

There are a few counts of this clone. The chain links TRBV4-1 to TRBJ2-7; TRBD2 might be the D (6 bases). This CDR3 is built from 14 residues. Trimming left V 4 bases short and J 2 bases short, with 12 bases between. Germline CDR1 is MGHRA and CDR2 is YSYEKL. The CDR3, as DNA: TGCGCCAGCAGCCTTAGCGGAGAAACCTACGAGCAGTACTTC. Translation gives CASSLSGETYEQYF.

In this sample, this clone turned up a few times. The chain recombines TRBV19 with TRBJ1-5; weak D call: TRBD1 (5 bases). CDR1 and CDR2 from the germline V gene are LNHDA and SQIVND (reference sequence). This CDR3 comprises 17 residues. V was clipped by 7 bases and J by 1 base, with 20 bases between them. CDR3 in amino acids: CASKSVRAQGSNQPQHF. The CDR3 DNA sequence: TGTGCCAGTAAAAGTGTCCGGGCTCAGGGAAGCAATCAGCCCCAGCATTTT.

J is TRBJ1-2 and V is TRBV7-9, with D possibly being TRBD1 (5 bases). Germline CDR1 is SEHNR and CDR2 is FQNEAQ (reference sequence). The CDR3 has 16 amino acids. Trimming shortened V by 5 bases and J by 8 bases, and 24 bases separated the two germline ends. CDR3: CASSPSIPRGGGGYTF. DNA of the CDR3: TGTGCCAGCAGCCCCTCCATACCCCGAGGTGGGGGGGGCTACACCTTC.

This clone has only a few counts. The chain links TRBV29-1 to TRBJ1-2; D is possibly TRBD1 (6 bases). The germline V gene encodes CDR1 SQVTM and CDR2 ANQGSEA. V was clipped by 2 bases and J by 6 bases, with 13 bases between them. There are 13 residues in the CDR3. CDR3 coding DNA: TGCAGCGTTGAAAGGCGGGCAGGGGATGGCTACACCTTC. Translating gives CSVERRAGDGYTF.

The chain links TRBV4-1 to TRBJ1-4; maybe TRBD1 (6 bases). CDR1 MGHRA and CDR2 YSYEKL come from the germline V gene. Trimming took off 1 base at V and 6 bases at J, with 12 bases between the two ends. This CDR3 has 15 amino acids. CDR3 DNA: TGCGCCAGCAGCCAAGGGACAGCGGAATATGAAAAACTGTTTTTT. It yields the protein CASSQGTAEYEKLFF.

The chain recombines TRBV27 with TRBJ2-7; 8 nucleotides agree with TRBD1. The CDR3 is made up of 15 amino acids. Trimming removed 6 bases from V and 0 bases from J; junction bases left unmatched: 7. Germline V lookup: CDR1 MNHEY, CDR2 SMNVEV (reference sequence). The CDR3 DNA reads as TGTGCCAGCAGACCGGACAGGGATCTCTCCTACGAGCAGTACTTC. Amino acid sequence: CASRPDRDLSYEQYF.

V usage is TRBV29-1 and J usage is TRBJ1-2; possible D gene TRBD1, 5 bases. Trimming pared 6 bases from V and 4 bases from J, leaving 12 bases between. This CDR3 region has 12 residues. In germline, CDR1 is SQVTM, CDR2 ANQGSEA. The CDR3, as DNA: TGCAGCGTGGGAGGGGAGGCCTATGGCTACACCTTC. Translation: CSVGGEAYGYTF.

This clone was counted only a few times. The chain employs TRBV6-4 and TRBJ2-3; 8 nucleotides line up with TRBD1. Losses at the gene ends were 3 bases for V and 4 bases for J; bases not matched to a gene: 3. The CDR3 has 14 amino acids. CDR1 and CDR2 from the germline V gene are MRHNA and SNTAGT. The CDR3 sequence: CASSEGQGADTQYF. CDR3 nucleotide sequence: TGTGCCAGCAGTGAAGGACAGGGTGCAGATACGCAGTATTTT.

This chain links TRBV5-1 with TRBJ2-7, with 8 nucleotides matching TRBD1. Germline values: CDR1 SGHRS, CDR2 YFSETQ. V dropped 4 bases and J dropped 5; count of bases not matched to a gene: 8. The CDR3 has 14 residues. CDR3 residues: CASSRRTGSDEQYF. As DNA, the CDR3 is TGCGCCAGCAGCCGTAGGACAGGGAGTGACGAGCAGTACTTC.